These 23 T cell receptor beta chains were sequenced from one sample in a study of shared clonotypes between healthy human individuals. Clones were sequenced by immunoSEQ multiplex PCR, and TCRdb holds only the in-frame ones, with some missing. The repertoire holds about 990,000 clones, more than 75% seen once, with around 0.61% in the top ten. The sequenced sample was memory CD4+ T cells from PBMCs. Subset of the sample: CD45RA-negative fraction. The receptors here all came from a man between 18 and 35 years old in good health. Some clones in this sample may be carry-over from other donors' samples.

The chain joins TRBV19 to TRBJ2-1, with TRBD1 matching over 12 bases. Trimming at V came to 3 bases and at J to 4 bases, leaving 7 bases not matched to a gene. Germline CDR1 LNHDA, CDR2 SQIVND (reference sequence). CDR3 length: 17 amino acids. This CDR3 reads CASSIRDRGRGYNEQFF. CDR3 sequence (DNA): TGTGCCAGTAGTATTAGGGACAGGGGGCGAGGGTACAATGAGCAGTTCTTC.

This clone occurred many times. The V and J genes are TRBV7-2 and TRBJ2-5, with 12 bases lining up with TRBD2. Losses at the gene ends were 5 bases for V and 2 bases for J; bases not matched to a gene: 3. CDR3 size: 15 residues. Germline V lookup: CDR1 SGHTA, CDR2 FQGNSA. The DNA of the CDR3 is TGTGCCAGCAGCCGGACTAGCGGGAAACAAGAGACCCAGTACTTC. This gives the protein CASSRTSGKQETQYF. The complete variable domain, with remaining parts taken from reference TRBV7-2 and TRBJ2-5, reads GAGVSQSPSNKVTEKGKDVELRCDPISGHTALYWYRQSLGQGLEFLIYFQGNSAPDKSGLPSDRFSAERTGGSVSTLTIQRTQQEDSAVYLCASSRTSGKQETQYFGPGTRLLVL.

The sample holds a few counts of this clone. V gene TRBV7-2 combines with J gene TRBJ2-7; TRBD1 is a possible D gene (5 bases). Per the germline V gene, CDR1 is SGHTA and CDR2 is FQGNSA. V shed 5 bases and J shed 2 bases, with 13 bases lying between them. The CDR3 loop spans 14 amino acids. The CDR3 DNA reads as TGTGCCAGCAGCCCCTTGACAGACCCCTACGAGCAGTACTTC. This encodes CASSPLTDPYEQYF.

The V gene is TRBV18, the J gene TRBJ1-4; 8 bases are shared with TRBD1. Losses at the gene ends were 4 bases for V and 7 bases for J; bases not matched to a gene: 2. The length of the CDR3 is 13 residues. Per the germline V gene, CDR1 is KGHSH and CDR2 is LQKENI. The CDR3 DNA follows: TGTGCCAGCTCACAGACAGGGGTTGAAAAACTGTTTTTT. This translates into CASSQTGVEKLFF.

J is TRBJ1-3 and V is TRBV10-3; TRBD1 matches at 7 bases. V lost 5 bases and J lost 0; bases outside the gene matches: 4. Germline V gives CDR1 ENHRY, CDR2 SYGVKD. The CDR3 consists of 15 residues. This CDR3 is CAISQGVLSGNTIYF. In nucleotides, the CDR3 is TGTGCCATCAGTCAGGGGGTACTCTCTGGAAACACCATATATTTT.

This chain connects TRBV6-5 to TRBJ1-1; no definite D call. Trimming removed 10 bases at V and 1 base at J, with 16 bases between. The CDR3 length is 14 residues. Germline values: CDR1 MNHEY, CDR2 SVGAGI. The DNA of the CDR3 is TGTGCCACCTCCGACCGCAGTAGGAACACTGAAGCTTTCTTT. Translating it yields CATSDRSRNTEAFF.

Details on this clone: The sample contains more than one DNA sequence encoding this CDR3. This chain links TRBV7-9 with TRBJ1-2; D remains unclear. The CDR3 covers 12 residues. The V end was cut by 5 bases, the J end by 4 bases, with 8 bases between. Germline V CDR1 and CDR2: SEHNR, FQNEAQ (reference sequence). In nucleotides, the CDR3 is TGTGCCAGCAGCCCCGGGAGCTATGGCTACACCTTC. Its translation: CASSPGSYGYTF.

J is TRBJ2-7 and V is TRBV7-2, with a weak D call TRBD1 (7 bases). The germline V and J ends were trimmed by 1 base and 3 bases, with 13 bases remaining between them. CDR1 and CDR2 from the germline V gene are SGHTA and FQGNSA. The CDR3 is 15 residues long. For the CDR3, the DNA is TGTGCCAGCAGCTTAGGGGCAGGGGGGTTCTACGAGCAGTACTTC. Encoded protein: CASSLGAGGFYEQYF.

This chain connects TRBV4-2 to TRBJ2-3, with 9 bases that match TRBD1. The J segment lost 3 bases and the V segment lost 6 bases, leaving 7 bases of the junction unmatched. The CDR3 has 15 amino acids. CDR1 LGHNA and CDR2 YNFKEQ come from the germline V gene. As DNA, the CDR3 is TGTGCCAGCAGACCGGGACAGGGTGGAACAGATACGCAGTATTTT. Its protein product is CASRPGQGGTDTQYF.

V gene TRBV29-1 combines with J gene TRBJ1-4; unclear D gene. Germline CDR1 reads SQVTM; CDR2 reads ANQGSEA. The CDR3 runs to 12 residues. The V and J ends lost 7 bases and 8 bases respectively, with 14 bases between them. CDR3 DNA: TGCAGCGCCTGGACGGGGAACGAAAAACTGTTTTTT. Protein sequence: CSAWTGNEKLFF.

The rearrangement links TRBV2 to TRBJ1-3; 12 nucleotides agree with TRBD1. The CDR3 length is 13 residues. Germline CDR1 reads SNHLY; CDR2 reads FYNNEI. The V and J ends lost 8 bases and 8 bases, in that order; junction bases with no gene match: 4. The CDR3 reads CASGTGGRYTIYF. The CDR3 coding sequence is TGTGCCAGCGGGACAGGGGGCCGGTACACCATATATTTT.

This clone turned up a few times. The chain joins TRBV18 to TRBJ1-1; 7 bases align to TRBD1. After removal of 6 bases from V and 1 base from J, the junction contained 8 bases not matched to a gene. The germline V gene has CDR1 KGHSH and CDR2 LQKENI. CDR3 length equals 15 residues. The CDR3 DNA reads TGTGCCAGCTCCCCAACCGGGACAGAGAACACTGAAGCTTTCTTT. Translation gives CASSPTGTENTEAFF.

The chain has TRBV7-9 and TRBJ2-5; TRBD2 agrees at 9 bases. The CDR3 consists of 16 residues. Germline V gene sequence: CDR1 SEHNR, CDR2 FQNEAQ (reference sequence). Germline trimming cut 5 bases from V and 1 base from J; bases unmatched to any gene: 8. This chain's CDR3 is CASSPISGLAQETQYF. The CDR3 DNA is TGTGCCAGCAGCCCGATATCGGGACTAGCCCAAGAGACCCAGTACTTC.

The V and J genes are TRBV10-3 and TRBJ2-2; 10 nucleotides align to TRBD2. CDR1 ENHRY and CDR2 SYGVKD come from the germline V gene. The CDR3 has 14 residues. Trimming took 8 bases from V and 5 from J; bases not matched to a gene: 5. In nucleotides, the CDR3 is TGTGCCATCGGGGCTAGCGGGAGAACCGGGGAGCTGTTTTTT. It codes for CAIGASGRTGELFF.

The chain links TRBV6-6 to TRBJ2-6; D is undetermined. The germline V gene has CDR1 MNHNY and CDR2 SVGAGI (reference sequence). Deletions cut 6 bases from V and 0 bases from J, with 6 bases between. This CDR3 comprises 14 residues. The CDR3 DNA reads as TGTGCCAGCAGCGCCGGCTCTGGGGCCAACGTCCTGACTTTC. Protein: CASSAGSGANVLTF.

J is TRBJ2-1 and V is TRBV6-1; D not certain. There are 10 residues in the CDR3. Germline V gene sequence: CDR1 MNHNS, CDR2 SASEGT. V dropped 2 bases and J dropped 9 bases, with 2 bases sitting between them. The CDR3: CASSEPEQFF. As DNA, the CDR3 is TGTGCCAGCAGTGAACCTGAGCAGTTCTTC.

This clone was picked up a small number of times. Because the CDR3's place on the DNA is in doubt, the DNA is left out and the CDR3 is given as listed by TCRdb. The chain couples TRBV5-6 to TRBJ2-7; the D call in the table, TRBD1, was not verified against the DNA. Germline CDR1 and CDR2: SGHDT and YYEEEE. The CDR3 extends over 13 residues, inclusive of both ends. The CDR3 region is CASSLVGQGALYF.

The rearrangement joins TRBV5-4 to TRBJ1-1; possible D gene TRBD1, 6 bases. The CDR3 runs 15 residues. The V end lost 4 bases, the J end lost 3 bases, and 16 bases lay between the germline ends. The V gene's germline CDR1 is SGHNT and CDR2 YYREEE (reference sequence). CDR3 DNA sequence: TGTGCCAGCAGCCCGCTACAGGGATCTGACACTGAAGCTTTCTTT. Protein sequence: CASSPLQGSDTEAFF.

The rearrangement uses TRBV28 and TRBJ1-2; a possible D gene is TRBD1 (5 bases). Trimming stripped 8 bases from V and 4 bases from J, with 11 bases between. This CDR3 has 12 amino acids. Germline V gene sequence: CDR1 MDHEN, CDR2 SYDVKM. The CDR3 reads CASGRGLYGYTF. The CDR3 DNA follows: TGTGCCAGCGGTCGGGGACTCTATGGCTACACCTTC.

There are a few counts of this clone. DNA of the CDR3: TGTGCCAGCTCACCAAATTTGACTAGCGGGGACTACACAGATACGCAGTATTTT. This sequence encodes CASSPNLTSGDYTDTQYF. This rearrangement joins TRBV18 to TRBJ2-3; 11 bases align to TRBD2. J was trimmed by 2 bases and V by 2 bases; bases with no gene match: 9. There are 18 residues in the CDR3. The germline V gene has CDR1 KGHSH and CDR2 LQKENI.

This chain uses TRBV2 with TRBJ2-7; 7 bases agree with TRBD2. The junction had 11 bases not matched to a gene; V was cut back by 7 bases and J by 8 bases. In germline, CDR1 is SNHLY, CDR2 FYNNEI. This CDR3 spans 13 amino acids. CDR3 protein: CASNRLAAEKQYF. The CDR3, as DNA: TGTGCCAGCAATCGTCTAGCGGCGGAGAAGCAGTACTTC.

CDR3 DNA: TGTGCCAGCAGTCCCCACGGGGCTGGGACCGGGGAGCTGTTTTTT. Translating gives CASSPHGAGTGELFF. The gene calls are TRBV27 and TRBJ2-2, with D tentatively TRBD1 or TRBD2 (5 bases each). This CDR3 spans 15 amino acids. With 5 bases removed from V and 5 bases from J, the gap between germline ends came to 15 bases. Germline lookup yields CDR1 MNHEY and CDR2 SMNVEV (reference sequence).

The chain combines TRBV27 with TRBJ2-7, with TRBD2 matching 11 bases. With V trimmed by 5 bases and J by 0 bases, 9 bases remained unmatched. Germline V lookup: CDR1 MNHEY, CDR2 SMNVEV (reference sequence). The CDR3 has 17 residues. The CDR3 loop is CASSPRTSGYYSYEQYF. DNA for the CDR3: TGTGCCAGCAGTCCTCGGACTAGCGGGTACTACTCCTACGAGCAGTACTTC.